The rows below give T cell receptor beta chains drawn from one sample of a study of TIL therapy for anti-PD-1-resistant metastatic lung cancer. Clones were sequenced by immunoSEQ multiplex PCR, and TCRdb holds only the in-frame ones, with some missing. The repertoire consists of 50,000 or so clones, with roughly 85% occurring once and the leading ten covering 4% to 5.5%. Sequencing used blood, obtained at baseline. The receptors shown here come from a woman aged 25 to 80 with non-small cell lung cancer. Both conserved end residues are part of each CDR3. The order of the fields is D gene, clone size, V gene, J gene, CDR3 protein, CDR3 DNA. A D gene is named only where the DNA matches it firmly. For some rows the clone size is stated as once, few or many, or as a class when expanded; others skip it.

NA	few	TRBV19	TRBJ2-7	CASSIGYGSSYEQYF	TGTGCCAGTAGTATAGGCTACGGGAGCTCCTACGAGCAGTACTTC
TRBD1	NA	TRBV5-1	TRBJ1-5	CASSVTGLSNQPQHF	TGCGCCAGCAGCGTGACAGGGCTTAGCAATCAGCCCCAGCATTTT
NA	NA	TRBV6-1	TRBJ2-1	CASSPTLNPYNEQFF	TGTGCCAGCAGCCCGACGTTGAACCCCTACAATGAGCAGTTCTTC
NA	NA	TRBV15	TRBJ2-1	CATSGDFYNEQFF	TGTGCCACCAGCGGGGACTTCTACAATGAGCAGTTCTTC
TRBD1	NA	TRBV6-5	TRBJ2-3	CASSYSSAGGPDTQYF	TGTGCCAGCAGTTACTCATCGGCAGGGGGCCCAGATACGCAGTATTTT
TRBD1	NA	TRBV7-9	TRBJ1-1	CASSSRDDRGQAFF	TGTGCCAGCAGCTCAAGGGATGACAGGGGGCAAGCTTTCTTT
NA	NA	TRBV21-1	TRBJ1-2	CASSKEAYGYTF	TGTGCCAGCAGCAAAGAGGCTTATGGCTACACCTTC
NA	NA	TRBV11-2	TRBJ1-1	CASSFENRFTNTEAFF	TGTGCCAGCAGCTTCGAGAACAGGTTTACGAACACTGAAGCTTTCTTT
NA	NA	TRBV30	TRBJ1-2	CAWSPDPSGGLSYTF	TGTGCCTGGAGTCCAGACCCCTCGGGGGGGCTAAGCTACACCTTC
NA	once	TRBV2	TRBJ2-7	CASRRGYEQYF	TGTGCCAGCAGGAGGGGGTACGAGCAGTACTTC
TRBD1	NA	TRBV2	TRBJ1-1	CANQQGANTEAFF	TGTGCCAACCAACAGGGGGCGAACACTGAAGCTTTCTTT
TRBD1	NA	TRBV5-1	TRBJ2-5	CASIFGTGTRTQYF	TGCGCCAGTATTTTCGGGACAGGGACGAGGACCCAGTACTTC
NA	once	TRBV7-8	TRBJ2-2	CASSSGRDGELFF	TGTGCCAGCAGCTCTGGGCGGGACGGGGAGCTGTTTTTT
NA	few	TRBV19	TRBJ1-1	CASTAAGKGLEAFF	TGTGCCAGTACTGCAGCAGGGAAGGGTCTTGAAGCTTTCTTT
TRBD1	NA	TRBV28	TRBJ2-7	CASSPGQLSYEQYF	TGTGCCAGCAGCCCGGGACAGCTCTCCTACGAGCAGTACTTC
NA	NA	TRBV7-3	TRBJ1-2	CASSYTGSNYGYTF	TGTGCCAGCAGCTACACGGGGTCTAACTATGGCTACACCTTC
NA	NA	TRBV6-5	TRBJ2-4	CASSYSTAGGLGIQYF	TGTGCCAGCAGTTACTCGACTGCCGGGGGCCTCGGCATTCAGTACTTC
NA	NA	TRBV6-6	TRBJ2-7	CASSPRGFIYEQYF	TGTGCCAGCAGTCCACGGGGGTTTATCTACGAGCAGTACTTC
TRBD1	NA	TRBV27	TRBJ1-4	CASSLSPPTGRNEKLFF	TGTGCCAGCAGTTTATCCCCCCCGACAGGGCGCAATGAAAAACTGTTTTTT
TRBD2	few	TRBV5-1	TRBJ2-2	CASSLVSGDTGELFF	TGCGCCAGCAGCTTGGTTAGCGGGGACACCGGGGAGCTGTTTTTT
NA	few	TRBV9	TRBJ1-1	CASGDMNTEAFF	TGTGCCAGCGGCGACATGAACACTGAAGCTTTCTTT
NA	NA	TRBV2	TRBJ2-5	CASSMGATQETQYF	TGTGCCAGCAGCATGGGAGCCACCCAAGAGACCCAGTACTTC
NA	NA	TRBV5-5	TRBJ1-3	CASSLFDVRQLGNTIYF	TGTGCCAGCAGCTTGTTTGACGTTCGGCAGCTTGGAAACACCATATATTTT
NA	NA	TRBV19	TRBJ1-1	CASSIEGTLMNTEAFF	TGTGCCAGTAGTATAGAAGGAACCCTAATGAACACTGAAGCTTTCTTT
NA	NA	TRBV9	TRBJ1-3	CASSVGDVSSGNTIYF	TGTGCCAGCAGCGTAGGAGACGTAAGCTCTGGAAACACCATATATTTT
NA	once	TRBV6-6	TRBJ2-7	CASSPDGFHSYEQYF	TGTGCCAGCAGTCCGGACGGATTCCACTCCTACGAGCAGTACTTC
NA	NA	TRBV6-1	TRBJ2-1	CVIARYNEQFF	TGTGTTATAGCGAGATACAATGAGCAGTTCTTC
NA	few	TRBV28	TRBJ2-1	CASSLSAGNEQFF	TGTGCCAGCAGTTTATCGGCAGGGAATGAGCAGTTCTTC
TRBD1	NA	TRBV10-3	TRBJ1-1	CAISSAGTGGGMNTEAFF	TGTGCCATCAGTTCCGCCGGGACAGGGGGTGGGATGAACACTGAAGCTTTCTTT
TRBD1	NA	TRBV6-5	TRBJ2-5	CATYRGPGETQYF	TGTGCCACTTACAGGGGGCCGGGAGAGACCCAGTACTTC
NA	NA	TRBV18	TRBJ2-7	CASAPTKGYEQYF	TGTGCCAGCGCCCCAACGAAGGGGTACGAGCAGTACTTC